The rows below give T cell receptor beta chains drawn from one sample of a study of cytomegalovirus exposure and HLA in healthy donors. The repertoire was sequenced with immunoSEQ multiplex PCR; TCRdb's copy has only in-frame clones and lacks some. The data hold 90,000 to 140,000 clones, with approximately 16% observed a single time. Sequencing was performed on PBMCs. These receptors were collected from a female donor in good health and CMV-seronegative. Each CDR3 is given with its conserved first and last residue. A D gene is named only where the DNA matches it firmly.

J: TRBJ1-2
V: TRBV28
D: TRBD1
CDR3: CASRQQGTFSYGYTF

J: TRBJ2-7
V: TRBV5-6
D: TRBD1
CDR3: CASSTPGQVYF

J: TRBJ2-2
V: TRBV2
D: -
CDR3: CASSEVQLNTGELFF

J: TRBJ1-5
V: TRBV9
D: -
CDR3: CASSGGSHNQPQHF

J: TRBJ2-5
V: TRBV5-4
D: TRBD2
CDR3: CASSSGTSGGQETQYF

J: TRBJ2-7
V: TRBV7-9
D: -
CDR3: CASSPRRGEPLGQYF

J: TRBJ2-7
V: TRBV4-3
D: TRBD1
CDR3: CASSQGQGSGEQYF

J: TRBJ1-2
V: TRBV4-2
D: -
CDR3: CASSQTSGYGYTF

J: TRBJ2-1
V: TRBV9
D: TRBD2
CDR3: CASSVEVSGAFSYNEQFF

J: TRBJ1-1
V: TRBV6-5
D: TRBD1
CDR3: CASSAGTGFDTEAFF

J: TRBJ2-7
V: TRBV30
D: TRBD1
CDR3: CAWGTGGPYEQYF

J: TRBJ1-6
V: TRBV30
D: TRBD1
CDR3: CASNRGYNSPLHF

J: TRBJ1-2
V: TRBV19
D: TRBD1
CDR3: CASSETTGAGYGYTF

J: TRBJ2-1
V: TRBV30
D: -
CDR3: CAWSFSGNEQFF

J: TRBJ1-4
V: TRBV4-3
D: -
CDR3: CASSQDPGGLEKLFF

J: TRBJ2-1
V: TRBV13
D: TRBD2
CDR3: CASSLDASGGPNEQFF

J: TRBJ1-5
V: TRBV4-2
D: -
CDR3: CASSQDWPGNLQPQHF

J: TRBJ2-3
V: TRBV20-1
D: -
CDR3: CSASPLSTQYF

J: TRBJ2-5
V: TRBV21-1
D: -
CDR3: CASSKVELAAVQETQYF

J: TRBJ1-2
V: TRBV5-6
D: -
CDR3: CASLLGGGYGYTF

J: TRBJ2-1
V: TRBV18
D: TRBD1
CDR3: CASSLRQGKMVDEQFF

J: TRBJ1-2
V: TRBV9
D: -
CDR3: CASSVVEPAGDYGYTF

J: TRBJ2-3
V: TRBV7-6
D: TRBD2
CDR3: CASSLGPSGHTDTQYF

J: TRBJ1-1
V: TRBV5-5
D: -
CDR3: CASRGGTEAFF

J: TRBJ2-7
V: TRBV28
D: TRBD1
CDR3: CASRDRDHEQYF

J: TRBJ1-1
V: TRBV18
D: -
CDR3: CASSTDRGKAFF

J: TRBJ1-5
V: TRBV18
D: -
CDR3: CASSPERLQPQHF

J: TRBJ2-4
V: TRBV5-1
D: -
CDR3: CASSHNAGGAKNIQYF

J: TRBJ1-5
V: TRBV6-5
D: -
CDR3: CASSDTPQPQHF